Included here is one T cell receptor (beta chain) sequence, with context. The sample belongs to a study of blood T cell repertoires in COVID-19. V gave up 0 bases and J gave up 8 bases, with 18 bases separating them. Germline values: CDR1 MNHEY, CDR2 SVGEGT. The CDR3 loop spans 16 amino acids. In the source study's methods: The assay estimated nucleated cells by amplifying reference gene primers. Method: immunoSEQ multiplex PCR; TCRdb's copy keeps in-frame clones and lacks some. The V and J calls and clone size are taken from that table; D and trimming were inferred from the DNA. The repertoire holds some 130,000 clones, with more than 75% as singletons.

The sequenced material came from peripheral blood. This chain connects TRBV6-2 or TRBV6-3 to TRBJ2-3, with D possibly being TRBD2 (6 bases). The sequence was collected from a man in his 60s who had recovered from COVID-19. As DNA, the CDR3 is TGTGCCAGCAGTTACTCGGGGACTGTAGCGGTTGGTACGCAGTATTTT. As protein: CASSYSGTVAVGTQYF.